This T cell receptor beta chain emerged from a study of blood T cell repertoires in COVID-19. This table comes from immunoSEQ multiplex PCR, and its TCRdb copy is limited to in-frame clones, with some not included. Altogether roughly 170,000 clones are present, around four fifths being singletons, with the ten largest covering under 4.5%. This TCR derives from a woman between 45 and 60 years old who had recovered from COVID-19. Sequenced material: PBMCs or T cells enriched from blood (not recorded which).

DNA for the CDR3: TGTGCCAGCAGCTTATTTCTAGCGGGACATCCAGCCTACGAGCAGTACGTC. Translating gives CASSLFLAGHPAYEQYV. This chain links TRBV11-2 with TRBJ2-7; TRBD2 matches 9 bases. V lost 2 bases and J lost 2; bases outside the gene matches: 10. Germline values: CDR1 SGHAT, CDR2 FQNNGV. This CDR3 is 17 amino acids long.